Listed here are 17 T cell receptor beta chains from one sample, sequenced in a study of blood T cell repertoires in COVID-19. Sequencing was performed with immunoSEQ multiplex PCR; in TCRdb, only in-frame clones are kept and a portion is missing. The sample lists 97,000 or so clones, 91% occurring once. The sample taken for sequencing was peripheral blood. The receptors were sampled from a man younger than 35 with acute or convalescent COVID-19.

The rearrangement links TRBV7-2 to TRBJ2-7; TRBD1 matches at 7 bases. The V gene's germline CDR1 is SGHTA and CDR2 FQGNSA. This CDR3 comprises 15 residues. Trimming at V came to 5 bases and at J to 2 bases, leaving 9 bases not matched to a gene. The CDR3 sequence: CASSLGTVPTYEQYF. The DNA for the CDR3 is TGTGCCAGCAGCCTAGGGACAGTCCCTACCTACGAGCAGTACTTC. The full variable domain, its missing parts supplied by reference TRBV7-2 and TRBJ2-7, is GAGVSQSPSNKVTEKGKDVELRCDPISGHTALYWYRQSLGQGLEFLIYFQGNSAPDKSGLPSDRFSAERTGGSVSTLTIQRTQQEDSAVYLCASSLGTVPTYEQYFGPGTRLTVT.

CDR3 amino acids: CAITEGDRVSFGYTF. CDR3 bases: TGTGCCATCACCGAGGGGGACAGGGTTTCTTTTGGCTACACCTTC. The V call is TRBV10-3, the J call TRBJ1-2; 9 bases map to TRBD1. Germline loops: CDR1 ENHRY, CDR2 SYGVKD. Unmatched junction bases numbered 13, after V lost 7 bases and J lost 7 bases. CDR3 size: 15 residues.

The V and J genes are TRBV3-1 (or the pseudogene TRBV3-2) and TRBJ1-2; 9 nucleotides agree with TRBD1. Germline lookup yields CDR1 LGHDT and CDR2 YNNKEL (reference sequence). Trimming at V came to 6 bases and at J to 4 bases, leaving 6 bases not matched to a gene. This CDR3 is built from 14 residues. The CDR3 nucleotides read TGTGCCAGCAGGGCTACAGGGGGCGGCTATGGCTACACCTTC. As protein: CASRATGGGYGYTF.

The chain links TRBV30 to TRBJ1-3; D not certain. Trimming stripped 4 bases from V and 0 bases from J, with 10 bases between. The germline V gene encodes CDR1 GTSNPN and CDR2 SVGIG (reference sequence). This CDR3 spans 14 amino acids. CDR3 sequence: CAWTPWSSGNTIYF. In nucleotides, the CDR3 is TGTGCCTGGACACCGTGGAGCTCTGGAAACACCATATATTTT.

The gene calls are TRBV27 and TRBJ1-6; 7 nucleotides agree with TRBD1. Germline trimming cut 3 bases from V and 11 bases from J; bases unmatched to any gene: 10. This CDR3 region has 15 residues. CDR1 and CDR2 (germline): MNHEY, SMNVEV (reference sequence). The CDR3 DNA is TGTGCCAGCAGTTTCCAGGGACAGCTTGAGACACCCCTCCACTTT. It translates to CASSFQGQLETPLHF.

The chain recombines TRBV11-2 with TRBJ2-5; TRBD1 matches at 7 bases. J lost 5 bases, V lost 8 bases, and 8 bases had no gene match. From germline, CDR1 is SGHAT and CDR2 FQNNGV. CDR3 length equals 13 residues. In DNA, the CDR3 is TGTGCCAGCCGGAAGACAGGGAAGGAGACCCAGTACTTC. As protein: CASRKTGKETQYF.

The V gene is TRBV6-5, the J gene TRBJ2-7, with a weak D call TRBD2 (6 bases). The germline V gene has CDR1 MNHEY and CDR2 SVGAGI. V shed 2 bases and J shed 6 bases, with 14 bases lying between them. The CDR3 is made up of 14 amino acids. In nucleotides, the CDR3 is TGTGCCAGCAGTTACCGTCAGGGAGGATCCGAGCAGTACTTC. Translating it yields CASSYRQGGSEQYF.

Written as DNA, the CDR3 is TGTGCCACCAGTGATTTAGTGAGCGCCGAGCAGTTCTTC. This codes for CATSDLVSAEQFF. The chain combines TRBV24-1 with TRBJ2-1; no reliable D call. V shed 1 base and J shed 10 bases, with 10 bases lying between them. The CDR3 extends over 13 amino acids. Germline CDR1 and CDR2: KGHDR and SFDVKD.

This chain joins TRBV5-1 and TRBJ1-1; D remains unclear. This CDR3 spans 15 amino acids. Per the germline V gene, CDR1 is SGHRS and CDR2 is YFSETQ. V was pared by 2 bases and J by 6 bases, with 17 bases between. As DNA, the CDR3 is TGCGCCAGCAGCTTCGTCGGGATGGGCTCGGCTGAAGCTTTCTTT. This gives the protein CASSFVGMGSAEAFF.

V gene TRBV14 combines with J gene TRBJ1-1; TRBD1 aligns across 11 bases. Looked up from germline, CDR1 is SGHDN and CDR2 is FVKESK. Unmatched junction bases numbered 14, after V lost 0 bases and J lost 5 bases. The CDR3 is 19 residues long. The CDR3: CASSQDLRTGGIRGTEAFF. CDR3 nucleotides: TGTGCCAGCAGCCAAGACCTAAGGACAGGGGGCATCAGAGGGACTGAAGCTTTCTTT.

The rearrangement joins TRBV7-9 to TRBJ1-1; TRBD1 matches at 7 bases. The CDR3 is made up of 13 amino acids. V shed 8 bases, J shed 4 bases, and the junction held 7 bases outside the gene matches. Looked up from germline, CDR1 is SEHNR and CDR2 is FQNEAQ (reference sequence). The DNA for the CDR3 is TGTGCCAGCGCCACCAACAGGGGCACTGAAGCTTTCTTT. Its translation: CASATNRGTEAFF.

This rearrangement joins TRBV7-8 to TRBJ1-2, with 7 bases identical to TRBD1. The length of the CDR3 is 14 residues. V lost 2 bases and J lost 5; bases outside the gene matches: 5. Looked up from germline, CDR1 is SGHVS and CDR2 is FQNEAQ. The CDR3 nucleotides are TGTGCCAGCAGCTTAAAGTTACAGGGGTATGGCTACACCTTC. Residues: CASSLKLQGYGYTF.

This chain connects TRBV14 to TRBJ2-7, with 10 bases identical to TRBD1. The V and J ends lost 2 bases and 2 bases, in that order; junction bases with no gene match: 9. The CDR3 runs 17 residues. Germline lookup yields CDR1 SGHDN and CDR2 FVKESK. Here the CDR3 reads CASSQSFGTGVPYEQYF. The CDR3 DNA reads TGTGCCAGCAGCCAAAGTTTCGGGACAGGGGTCCCCTACGAGCAGTACTTC. Together with reference TRBV14 and TRBJ2-7, the CDR3 gives the full variable domain: EAGVTQFPSHSVIEKGQTVTLRCDPISGHDNLYWYRRVMGKEIKFLLHFVKESKQDESGMPNNRFLAERTGGTYSTLKVQPAELEDSGVYFCASSQSFGTGVPYEQYFGPGTRLTVT.

The chain couples TRBV7-2 to TRBJ1-3, with 7 bases matching TRBD1. The CDR3 spans 17 residues. The ends lost 1 base at V and 2 bases at J; junction bases unmatched: 8. Germline V gene sequence: CDR1 SGHTA, CDR2 FQGNSA. CDR3 DNA: TGTGCCAGCAGCTTAGAACCCACAGGGGTAGCTGGAAACACCATATATTTT. Its protein product is CASSLEPTGVAGNTIYF.

The V call is TRBV7-2, the J call TRBJ2-7; a weak D match, TRBD2 (5 bases). The CDR3 is made up of 16 amino acids. Trimming removed 4 bases at V and 4 bases at J, with 20 bases between. From germline, CDR1 is SGHTA and CDR2 FQGNSA. The CDR3 coding sequence is TGTGCCAGCAGCTCCCTATTGGGAGAGGGATTGTACGAGCAGTACTTC. Amino acids: CASSSLLGEGLYEQYF.

CDR3 sequence reads: CARKTGNQPQHF. CDR3 nucleotide sequence: TGTGCCAGGAAGACAGGGAATCAGCCCCAGCATTTT. The chain uses TRBV21-1 and TRBJ1-5; TRBD1 reflects the table's D call only, with no check against the DNA. TRBV21-1 is described as a pseudogene. The CDR3 sequence is 12 residues long.

This clone was recorded many times. This rearrangement joins TRBV5-1 to TRBJ1-2, with 7 bases lining up with TRBD1. Germline-derived CDR1 and CDR2 are SGHRS and YFSETQ. The J segment lost 2 bases and the V segment lost 5 bases, leaving 6 bases of the junction unmatched. CDR3 length equals 14 residues. CDR3 region: CASRTGQLNYGYTF. Here the CDR3 DNA reads TGCGCCAGCAGAACGGGACAGCTAAACTATGGCTACACCTTC.